The sequence of this T cell receptor beta chain was determined in a study of technical replicates of blood from several donors. Method: immunoSEQ multiplex PCR; TCRdb's copy keeps in-frame clones and lacks some. The sample shows around 62,000 clones, 98% of them seen only once. V dropped 0 bases and J dropped 5 bases, with 13 bases sitting between them. The CDR3 totals 15 residues. Germline assignment: CDR1 GTSNPN and CDR2 SVGIG (reference sequence). V is TRBV30 and J is TRBJ2-2; D is ambiguous. This sequence was found in a human donor in good health. Sequenced: T cells isolated from PBMCs. The CDR3 bases are TGTGCCTGGAGTGTACCTTTTCGGTCTACCGGGGAGCTGTTTTTT. Its translation: CAWSVPFRSTGELFF.